Each of the 20 T cell receptor beta chains below was sequenced from the same sample in a study of CD8 T cells in Susac syndrome. The RNA, about 0.5 to 1 ug, was put through reverse transcription using random hexamers. A single record per CDR3 protein comes from TCRdb applying MiXCR to the immunoSEQ multiplex PCR reads. This table has about 210,000 distinct CDR3 sequences, roughly 96% appearing once. Sequenced material: CD4+ T cells from PBMCs. The receptors come from a human donor with multiple sclerosis.

The CDR3 loop reads CASSSGTSDIYEQYF. CDR3 nucleotide sequence: TGTGCCAGCAGCTCCGGGACTAGCGACATCTACGAGCAGTACTTC. The chain carries TRBV5-4 and TRBJ2-7; 10 bases align to TRBD2. The ends lost 3 bases at V and 3 bases at J; junction bases unmatched: 6. This CDR3 region has 15 residues. Germline CDR1 and CDR2: SGHNT and YYREEE (reference sequence).

This rearrangement joins TRBV27 to TRBJ2-7, with TRBD2 identical over 13 bases. This CDR3 region has 18 residues. V lost 5 bases, J lost 2 bases, and 12 bases stayed unmatched. Per germline, CDR1 MNHEY and CDR2 SMNVEV (reference sequence). This CDR3 is CASSPTSGRSYGAYEQYF. The DNA of the CDR3 is TGTGCCAGCAGTCCGACTAGCGGGAGGAGTTATGGGGCCTACGAGCAGTACTTC.

The chain joins TRBV27 to TRBJ1-4; possibly TRBD1 for D (5 bases). The CDR3 has 15 amino acids. V lost 8 bases, J lost 7 bases, and 20 bases lay in between. In germline, CDR1 is MNHEY, CDR2 SMNVEV (reference sequence). The CDR3 sequence is CASRPWGDGGEKLFF. CDR3 coding DNA: TGTGCCAGCCGACCCTGGGGCGACGGGGGTGAAAAACTGTTTTTT.

A single count supports this clonotype. This chain links TRBV6-5 with TRBJ2-7; D is ambiguous. Germline values: CDR1 MNHEY, CDR2 SVGAGI. CDR3 length: 11 amino acids. V lost 8 bases and J lost 1, with 6 bases in between. In nucleotides, the CDR3 is TGTGCCAGCCGGCCGTCCTACGAGCAGTACTTC. Amino acid sequence: CASRPSYEQYF.

This chain links TRBV29-1 with TRBJ1-5; unclear D gene. The CDR3 runs 14 residues. Germline V gene lookup returns CDR1 SQVTM and CDR2 ANQGSEA. Between the trimmed V and J ends, which lost 6 bases and 1 base, there was a span of 13 bases. The CDR3 DNA sequence: TGCAGCGTCCGACAAACGGGGAGCAATCAGCCCCAGCATTTT. Protein product: CSVRQTGSNQPQHF.

The rearrangement links TRBV28 to TRBJ2-3; D ambiguous. The germline V and J ends were trimmed by 4 bases and 2 bases, with 4 bases remaining between them. This CDR3 spans 12 amino acids. CDR1 MDHEN and CDR2 SYDVKM come from the germline V gene. The CDR3, as DNA: TGTGCCAGCAGTTCCTACACAGATACGCAGTATTTT. Protein: CASSSYTDTQYF.

The chain carries TRBV29-1 and TRBJ2-1; tentatively, D is TRBD1 or TRBD2 (5 bases each). This CDR3 spans 12 amino acids. The V end lost 6 bases, the J end lost 4 bases, and 10 bases lay between the germline ends. Germline loops: CDR1 SQVTM, CDR2 ANQGSEA. CDR3: CSVGDLYNEQFF. As DNA, the CDR3 is TGCAGCGTCGGGGACCTATACAATGAGCAGTTCTTC.

The chain is built from TRBV3-1 and TRBJ2-7, with 8 nucleotides matching TRBD2. Germline V lookup: CDR1 LGHDT, CDR2 YNNKEL (reference sequence). Trimming at V came to 0 bases and at J to 2 bases, leaving 6 bases not matched to a gene. This CDR3 is 16 amino acids long. This chain's CDR3 is CASSQEFGGRTYEQYF. For the CDR3, the DNA is TGTGCCAGCAGCCAAGAGTTTGGCGGGAGGACCTACGAGCAGTACTTC.

The chain has TRBV11-2 and TRBJ2-3; 12 bases line up with TRBD2. CDR3 length: 16 residues. Germline V gene sequence: CDR1 SGHAT, CDR2 FQNNGV. J was trimmed by 4 bases and V by 3 bases; bases with no gene match: 5. CDR3 sequence (DNA): TGTGCCAGCAGCTTCCGACTAGCGGGAGCCCCAGATACGCAGTATTTT. It translates to CASSFRLAGAPDTQYF.

The genes are TRBV20-1 and TRBJ1-1; a weak D match, TRBD1 (6 bases). This CDR3 is built from 15 residues. Trimming took off 5 bases at V and 10 bases at J, with 26 bases between the two ends. From germline, CDR1 is DFQATT and CDR2 SNEGSKA (reference sequence). Here the CDR3 reads CSADKQGAPTQRAFF. The DNA for the CDR3 is TGCAGTGCTGATAAACAGGGCGCCCCAACGCAACGAGCTTTCTTT.

The chain has TRBV5-4 and TRBJ2-7; no reliable D call. Germline V lookup: CDR1 SGHNT, CDR2 YYREEE (reference sequence). The CDR3 spans 13 residues. The V and J ends lost 0 bases and 3 bases respectively, with 7 bases between them. The CDR3 bases are TGTGCCAGCAGCTTGGACGGATACTACGAGCAGTACTTC. Amino acid sequence: CASSLDGYYEQYF.

This clonotype was recorded only once. CDR3 DNA sequence: TGTGCCAGCAGTTCCCCCGGACAGGGAGGGGTACACGAGCAGTACTTC. It is translated as CASSSPGQGGVHEQYF. J is TRBJ2-7 and V is TRBV6-5; a weak D match, TRBD1 (8 bases). Trimming took off 4 bases at V and 5 bases at J, with 21 bases between the two ends. This CDR3 has 16 amino acids. CDR1 is MNHEY and CDR2 is SVGAGI in the germline V gene.

The rearrangement links TRBV20-1 to TRBJ2-7; D remains ambiguous. CDR3 length: 14 amino acids. The V gene lost 3 bases and the J gene lost 2 bases, with 14 bases spanning the gap. Per germline, CDR1 DFQATT and CDR2 SNEGSKA (reference sequence). CDR3 sequence: CSARGPFGAYEQYF. As DNA, the CDR3 is TGCAGTGCTAGGGGCCCTTTTGGGGCCTACGAGCAGTACTTC.

This rearrangement joins TRBV6-2 or TRBV6-3 to TRBJ2-7, with D perhaps matching TRBD2 (6 bases). CDR3 length equals 13 residues. V lost 6 bases and J lost 3, with 12 bases in between. Germline CDR1 reads MNHEY; CDR2 reads SVGEGT. The CDR3 is CASRSSGGYEQYF. The CDR3 DNA sequence: TGTGCCAGCAGATCCTCCGGGGGCTACGAGCAGTACTTC.

The V call is TRBV27, the J call TRBJ1-1, with unresolved D. The germline V gene has CDR1 MNHEY and CDR2 SMNVEV (reference sequence). This CDR3 spans 14 amino acids. Trimming took 8 bases from V and 0 from J, leaving 13 bases between them. Here the CDR3 reads CASGMQYMNTEAFF. The CDR3 DNA reads as TGTGCCAGCGGGATGCAGTACATGAACACTGAAGCTTTCTTT.

This clonotype was recorded only once. The V and J genes are TRBV29-1 and TRBJ2-7; weak D call: TRBD2 (6 bases). CDR3 length equals 12 residues. The germline gives CDR1 SQVTM, CDR2 ANQGSEA. Trimming cost V 3 bases and J 4 bases, with 10 bases left between them. CDR3 DNA sequence: TGCAGCGTTGAGCGGGGCCCTTACGAGCAGTACTTC. This sequence encodes CSVERGPYEQYF.

The V gene is TRBV25-1, the J gene TRBJ2-1; 13 nucleotides line up with TRBD2. The germline V gene has CDR1 MGHDK and CDR2 SYGVNS. CDR3 length: 13 amino acids. J was trimmed by 9 bases and V by 6 bases; bases with no gene match: 2. The CDR3 is CASSGLAGAEQFF. In nucleotides, the CDR3 is TGTGCCAGCAGCGGACTAGCGGGAGCTGAGCAGTTCTTC. Looking up the rest from reference TRBV25-1 and TRBJ2-1 gives the full variable domain: EADIYQTPRYLVIGTGKKITLECSQTMGHDKMYWYQQDPGMELHLIHYSYGVNSTEKGDLSSESTVSRIRTEHFPLTLESARPSHTSQYLCASSGLAGAEQFFGPGTRLTVL.

The V call is TRBV20-1, the J call TRBJ2-3; 8 bases fit TRBD2. The junction had 4 bases not matched to a gene; V was cut back by 6 bases and J by 5 bases. There are 12 residues in the CDR3. Germline-derived CDR1 and CDR2 are DFQATT and SNEGSKA (reference sequence). The DNA for the CDR3 is TGCAGTGCCCGGCGGGGGGTAGATACGCAGTATTTT. Translated, it gives CSARRGVDTQYF.

The CDR3 nucleotides are TGTGCCAGCAGCCATGCCGGGACTATCCCCTACGAGCAGTACTTC. This codes for CASSHAGTIPYEQYF. The rearrangement uses TRBV14 and TRBJ2-7; 7 nucleotides agree with TRBD2. The CDR3 loop spans 15 amino acids. Germline V gene sequence: CDR1 SGHDN, CDR2 FVKESK. V lost 3 bases, J lost 2 bases, and 7 bases stayed unmatched.

The chain recombines TRBV20-1 with TRBJ2-7; D is perhaps TRBD1 (5 bases). V was clipped by 7 bases and J by 3 bases, with 10 bases between them. The CDR3 sequence is 11 residues long. Germline V gives CDR1 DFQATT, CDR2 SNEGSKA (reference sequence). The CDR3 is CSGQTDYEQYF. The CDR3 DNA is TGCAGTGGGCAGACAGACTACGAGCAGTACTTC.